These 30 T cell receptor beta chains were sequenced from one sample in a study of OX40 agonist ivuxolimab in advanced cancers. Using immunoSEQ multiplex PCR, the repertoire was profiled, and TCRdb retains in-frame clones only, with some absent. The table lists some 100,000 clones, approximately 84% of them singletons. Sequencing was performed on CD4+ or CD8+ T cells sorted from blood, taken in a trial of the OX40 agonist ivuxolimab. Receptors were obtained from an adult with an advanced solid tumor such as melanoma, head and neck, liver or kidney cancer.

This chain uses TRBV6-5 with TRBJ2-7; D might be TRBD1 (5 bases). This CDR3 comprises 14 residues. CDR1 and CDR2 (germline): MNHEY, SVGAGI. Trimming removed 2 bases at V and 5 bases at J, with 13 bases between. The CDR3 reads CASSYGGLGHEQYF. The CDR3 region has the DNA TGTGCCAGCAGTTACGGCGGTTTGGGGCACGAGCAGTACTTC.

This chain uses TRBV7-2 with TRBJ2-2; TRBD2 might be the D (5 bases). The germline CDR1 and CDR2 sequences are SGHTA and FQGNSA. This CDR3 spans 11 amino acids. V gave up 6 bases and J gave up 7 bases, with 6 bases separating them. Here the CDR3 reads CASRRDGELFF. The CDR3 coding sequence is TGTGCCAGCAGACGGGACGGGGAGCTGTTTTTT.

The gene calls are TRBV11-1 and TRBJ2-1, with 8 bases identical to TRBD2. This CDR3 is built from 15 residues. Germline trimming cut 5 bases from V and 3 bases from J; bases unmatched to any gene: 6. CDR1 is SGHAT, CDR2 FQDESV, per germline (reference sequence). The CDR3 sequence is CASSPGGLSYNEQFF. The CDR3 DNA sequence: TGTGCCAGCAGCCCGGGAGGGCTTAGCTACAATGAGCAGTTCTTC.

The chain carries TRBV2 and TRBJ2-7, with D unresolved. The germline V and J ends were trimmed by 1 base and 1 base, with 11 bases remaining between them. This CDR3 has 15 residues. CDR1 and CDR2 (germline): SNHLY, FYNNEI. In DNA form, the CDR3 reads TGTGCCAGCAGTGAAGACAGCCCTTTGTCCTACGAGCAGTACTTC. Translated: CASSEDSPLSYEQYF.

This sequence joins TRBV19 and TRBJ2-2; maybe TRBD1 (6 bases). The CDR3 runs to 14 residues. The V and J ends lost 4 bases and 6 bases respectively, with 12 bases between them. The V gene's germline CDR1 is LNHDA and CDR2 SQIVND (reference sequence). CDR3 in amino acids: CASSTLQGSGELFF. Here the CDR3 DNA reads TGTGCCAGTAGTACCCTACAGGGTTCCGGGGAGCTGTTTTTT.

This chain uses TRBV10-2 with TRBJ1-4; TRBD1 matches 8 bases. The junction had 3 bases not matched to a gene; V was cut back by 5 bases and J by 4 bases. The length of the CDR3 is 14 residues. The germline gives CDR1 WSHSY, CDR2 SAAADI. CDR3 in amino acids: CASSRTGSNEKLFF. CDR3 DNA sequence: TGCGCCAGCAGTAGGACAGGGAGTAATGAAAAACTGTTTTTT.

The chain uses TRBV18 and TRBJ2-3; TRBD2 aligns across 11 bases. The CDR3 loop spans 16 amino acids. Germline assignment: CDR1 KGHSH and CDR2 LQKENI. The ends lost 2 bases at V and 4 bases at J; junction bases unmatched: 5. The CDR3, as DNA: TGTGCCAGCTCACCAAAAACTAGCGGGAGCCCAGATACGCAGTATTTT. It is translated as CASSPKTSGSPDTQYF.

J is TRBJ1-1 and V is TRBV5-4; no clear D gene. V was clipped by 0 bases and J by 4 bases, with 16 bases between them. Germline V CDR1 and CDR2: SGHNT, YYREEE (reference sequence). The CDR3 spans 16 residues. CDR3 sequence (DNA): TGTGCCAGCAGCTTGGCCCGCGGAGGTCCGGGCACTGAAGCTTTCTTT. Its translation: CASSLARGGPGTEAFF. The full variable domain, with the rest looked up from reference TRBV5-4 and TRBJ1-1, is ETGVTQSPTHLIKTRGQQVTLRCSSQSGHNTVSWYQQALGQGPQFIFQYYREEENGRGNFPPRFSGLQFPNYSSELNVNALELDDSALYLCASSLARGGPGTEAFFGQGTRLTVV.

V usage is TRBV25-1 and J usage is TRBJ1-2; D ambiguous. Trimming shortened V by 2 bases and J by 5 bases, and 15 bases separated the two germline ends. CDR1 is MGHDK, CDR2 SYGVNS, per germline. This CDR3 is built from 15 residues. The CDR3 DNA is TGTGCCAGCAGTGAACAAACCCCGGCGGAGTATGGCTACACCTTC. The encoded protein is CASSEQTPAEYGYTF.

The table lists this clone with a few counts. V gene TRBV19 combines with J gene TRBJ2-1; D gene ambiguous. The germline V gene encodes CDR1 LNHDA and CDR2 SQIVND (reference sequence). The CDR3 contains 14 residues. The germline V and J ends were trimmed by 4 bases and 5 bases, with 12 bases remaining between them. The CDR3 here is CASSNSDFHNEQFF. The CDR3 DNA follows: TGTGCCAGTAGTAATTCAGACTTTCACAATGAGCAGTTCTTC. The whole variable domain, filled in from reference TRBV19 and TRBJ2-1, reads DGGITQSPKYLFRKEGQNVTLSCEQNLNHDAMYWYRQDPGQGLRLIYYSQIVNDFQKGDIAEGYSVSREKKESFPLTVTSAQKNPTAFYLCASSNSDFHNEQFFGPGTRLTVL.

V gene TRBV18 combines with J gene TRBJ2-5; D uncertain. The V gene's germline CDR1 is KGHSH and CDR2 LQKENI. Deletions cut 0 bases from V and 0 bases from J, with 5 bases between. The CDR3 is 14 amino acids. CDR3 in DNA: TGTGCCAGCTCACCACCGCAGGACCAAGAGACCCAGTACTTC. Translating gives CASSPPQDQETQYF.

The rearrangement joins TRBV28 to TRBJ2-7; no definite D call. The CDR3 runs 13 residues. The V end was cut by 6 bases, the J end by 2 bases, with 11 bases between. Germline CDR1 is MDHEN and CDR2 is SYDVKM. CDR3 sequence (DNA): TGTGCCAGCAGGACAATTTCTCCCTACGAGCAGTACTTC. As protein: CASRTISPYEQYF.

This rearrangement joins TRBV30 to TRBJ1-2; 7 bases agree with TRBD1. This CDR3 has 17 residues. With 1 base clipped from V and 5 bases from J, the junction kept 16 bases outside the gene matches. The germline CDR1 and CDR2 sequences are GTSNPN and SVGIG (reference sequence). The CDR3 loop is CAWSETGLSSVWYGYTF. The CDR3, as DNA: TGTGCCTGGAGTGAGACAGGGCTATCCTCGGTTTGGTATGGCTACACCTTC.

CDR3 amino acids: CASSSYGQYSTDTQYF. CDR3 sequence (DNA): TGCGCCAGCAGCTCCTACGGACAGTATAGCACAGATACGCAGTATTTT. The chain links TRBV5-1 to TRBJ2-3; TRBD1 might be the D (6 bases). V was pared by 3 bases and J by 0 bases, with 14 bases between. The CDR3 length is 16 residues. Germline V lookup: CDR1 SGHRS, CDR2 YFSETQ.

This clone was counted once. The chain combines TRBV6-1 with TRBJ1-1, with a possible D match to TRBD1 (6 bases). With 7 bases removed from V and 1 base from J, the gap between germline ends came to 13 bases. There are 14 residues in the CDR3. Germline CDR1 and CDR2: MNHNS and SASEGT. The CDR3 DNA follows: TGTGCCAGCACCAGGGACACCGAGAACACTGAAGCTTTCTTT. Protein product: CASTRDTENTEAFF.

This chain uses TRBV28 with TRBJ2-1; D not resolved. The germline V and J ends were trimmed by 5 bases and 4 bases, with 6 bases remaining between them. The CDR3 covers 12 residues. Germline CDR1 and CDR2: MDHEN and SYDVKM. The CDR3 DNA sequence: TGTGCCAGCAGTCCAAATTACAATGAGCAGTTCTTC. Translation gives CASSPNYNEQFF.

The chain couples TRBV30 to TRBJ2-1, with D tentatively TRBD2 (6 bases). Germline CDR1 and CDR2: GTSNPN and SVGIG (reference sequence). Trimming shortened V by 1 base and J by 8 bases, and 15 bases separated the two germline ends. This CDR3 has 14 residues. The CDR3 is CAWSDSGIRDEQFF. The CDR3 DNA reads as TGTGCCTGGAGTGATAGCGGAATTCGGGATGAGCAGTTCTTC.

This chain joins TRBV9 and TRBJ2-1, with 7 positions matching TRBD2. J lost 9 bases, V lost 0 bases, and 6 bases had no gene match. CDR1 SGDLS and CDR2 YYNGEE come from the germline V gene. The CDR3 loop spans 14 amino acids. The CDR3: CASSVEGLEGEQFF. CDR3 DNA: TGTGCCAGCAGCGTAGAAGGACTAGAAGGTGAGCAGTTCTTC.

The rearrangement joins TRBV18 to TRBJ2-7, with D possibly being TRBD2 (6 bases). The CDR3 contains 15 residues. V shed 3 bases and J shed 4 bases, with 16 bases lying between them. Looked up from germline, CDR1 is KGHSH and CDR2 is LQKENI. The CDR3, as DNA: TGTGCCAGCTCACCTACCCGGGACTCAACTTACGAGCAGTACTTC. Translation: CASSPTRDSTYEQYF.

The J gene is TRBJ1-1, the V gene TRBV18; tentatively, D is TRBD1 (5 bases). Germline CDR1 and CDR2: KGHSH and LQKENI. Deletions cut 5 bases from V and 5 bases from J, with 18 bases between. CDR3 length: 15 amino acids. The CDR3 region is CASSSQSQGSTEAFF. The CDR3 DNA reads TGTGCCAGCTCATCCCAAAGCCAGGGCTCGACTGAAGCTTTCTTT.

The rearrangement links TRBV5-6 to TRBJ2-5, with 8 bases that match TRBD1. J was trimmed by 4 bases and V by 4 bases; bases with no gene match: 6. The length of the CDR3 is 14 residues. Germline CDR1 SGHDT, CDR2 YYEEEE. CDR3 sequence: CASSQSQGGETQYF. Here the CDR3 DNA reads TGTGCCAGCAGCCAATCACAGGGGGGAGAGACCCAGTACTTC. The full variable domain, completed using reference TRBV5-6 and TRBJ2-5, is DAGVTQSPTHLIKTRGQQVTLRCSPKSGHDTVSWYQQALGQGPQFIFQYYEEEERQRGNFPDRFSGHQFPNYSSELNVNALLLGDSALYLCASSQSQGGETQYFGPGTRLLVL.

The rearrangement joins TRBV6-5 to TRBJ2-7, with 9 positions matching TRBD1. CDR1 and CDR2 from the germline V gene are MNHEY and SVGAGI. J was trimmed by 0 bases and V by 6 bases; bases with no gene match: 6. The CDR3 consists of 15 residues. The CDR3 coding sequence is TGTGCCAGCAGACGGGACAGGGAAATCTCCTACGAGCAGTACTTC. It encodes CASRRDREISYEQYF.

This chain joins TRBV6-4 and TRBJ1-1; D might be TRBD1 (6 bases). V lost 6 bases and J lost 1, with 15 bases in between. Looked up from germline, CDR1 is MRHNA and CDR2 is SNTAGT. This CDR3 spans 15 amino acids. CDR3 in amino acids: CASRDNYRANTEAFF. CDR3 nucleotides: TGTGCCAGCAGAGATAACTACAGGGCGAACACTGAAGCTTTCTTT.

V gene TRBV29-1 combines with J gene TRBJ2-2, with a tentative D call TRBD1 (5 bases). Germline V lookup: CDR1 SQVTM, CDR2 ANQGSEA. Trimming removed 7 bases at V and 2 bases at J, with 11 bases between. The CDR3 has 13 amino acids. CDR3 protein: CSAEGHNTGELFF. CDR3 DNA sequence: TGCAGCGCCGAAGGACACAACACCGGGGAGCTGTTTTTT.

V is TRBV27 and J is TRBJ2-1; 12 bases are shared with TRBD1. Germline values: CDR1 MNHEY, CDR2 SMNVEV (reference sequence). The CDR3 runs to 15 residues. V shed 3 bases, J shed 7 bases, and the junction held 4 bases outside the gene matches. Here the CDR3 DNA reads TGTGCCAGCAGTTTCCGGGACAGGGGGCGAAATGAGCAGTTCTTC. Amino acids: CASSFRDRGRNEQFF.

The chain joins TRBV10-3 to TRBJ2-7, with 11 bases fitting TRBD2. Germline-derived CDR1 and CDR2 are ENHRY and SYGVKD. This CDR3 is built from 13 residues. The ends lost 9 bases at V and 2 bases at J; junction bases unmatched: 3. The CDR3 is CAIRTSGPYEQYF. DNA for the CDR3: TGTGCCATTAGGACTAGCGGGCCCTACGAGCAGTACTTC.

J is TRBJ2-2 and V is TRBV19; unclear D gene. The V end lost 3 bases, the J end lost 4 bases, and 9 bases lay between the germline ends. CDR1 is LNHDA, CDR2 SQIVND, per germline (reference sequence). The CDR3 spans 14 residues. The CDR3 loop reads CASSIRLATGELFF. DNA of the CDR3: TGTGCCAGTAGTATCCGACTCGCCACCGGGGAGCTGTTTTTT.

V is TRBV27 and J is TRBJ1-1; 7 bases fit TRBD1. Unmatched junction bases numbered 5, after V lost 3 bases and J lost 4 bases. Germline V gene sequence: CDR1 MNHEY, CDR2 SMNVEV (reference sequence). The CDR3 spans 14 residues. CDR3 loop: CASSLRRGSTEAFF. The CDR3 region has the DNA TGTGCCAGCAGTTTGCGCAGGGGGAGCACTGAAGCTTTCTTT.

This rearrangement joins TRBV6-6 to TRBJ1-1; D is possibly TRBD1 (5 bases). V lost 2 bases and J lost 2, with 9 bases in between. Per the germline V gene, CDR1 is MNHNY and CDR2 is SVGAGI (reference sequence). CDR3 length: 14 amino acids. The CDR3 region is CASSYPGANTEAFF. The CDR3 DNA reads TGTGCCAGCAGTTACCCTGGGGCAAACACTGAAGCTTTCTTT.

The chain carries TRBV6-1 and TRBJ2-5; D call uncertain. With 3 bases removed from V and 4 bases from J, the gap between germline ends came to 9 bases. Germline V gives CDR1 MNHNS, CDR2 SASEGT. The CDR3 extends over 13 amino acids. CDR3 region: CASSDWSRETQYF. For the CDR3, the DNA is TGTGCCAGCAGTGACTGGTCCAGAGAGACCCAGTACTTC.